This TCR beta chain appears in the sequencing data of a study of shared clonotypes between healthy human individuals. Turning to the study itself: Donors had three CD4 naive, three CD4 memory, two CD8 naive and one CD8 memory plate apiece.

Assay execution took place at the deep level. Replicate PCRs run on sorted subsets employed roughly 190 ng DNA, 30,000 to 35,000 T cell genomes. Libraries were prepared by immunoSEQ multiplex PCR; TCRdb keeps only in-frame clonotypes and omits some of them. The table lists about 1.4 million clones, over 95% of them singletons, with 1% to 1.5% in the top ten. V lost 2 bases and J lost 5; bases outside the gene matches: 10. The germline gives CDR1 LNHNV, CDR2 YYDKDF (reference sequence). The CDR3 loop spans 16 amino acids. This clone showed up just once. The V gene is TRBV15, the J gene TRBJ2-5; 8 bases agree with TRBD1. The receptor was derived from a man under 40 in good health. What was sequenced was naive CD4+ T cells sorted from blood. As for subset: CD45RA+ positively selected. Written as DNA, the CDR3 is TGTGCCACCAGCAGAAACGGACAGGGTCTGGGCGAGACCCAGTACTTC. Translating it yields CATSRNGQGLGETQYF.